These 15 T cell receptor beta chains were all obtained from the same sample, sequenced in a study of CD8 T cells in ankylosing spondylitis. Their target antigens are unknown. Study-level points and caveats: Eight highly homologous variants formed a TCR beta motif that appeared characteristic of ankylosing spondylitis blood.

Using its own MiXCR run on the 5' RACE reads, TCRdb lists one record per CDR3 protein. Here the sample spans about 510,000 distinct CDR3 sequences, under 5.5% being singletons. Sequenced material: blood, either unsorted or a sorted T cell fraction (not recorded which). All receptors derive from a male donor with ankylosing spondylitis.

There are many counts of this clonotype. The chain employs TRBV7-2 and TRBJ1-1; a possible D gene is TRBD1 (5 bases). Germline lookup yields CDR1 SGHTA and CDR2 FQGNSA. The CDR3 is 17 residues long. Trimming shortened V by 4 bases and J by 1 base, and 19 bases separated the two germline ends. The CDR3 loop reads CASSSWTPKASNTEAFF. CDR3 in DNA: TGTGCCAGCAGCTCCTGGACACCGAAAGCTTCGAACACTGAAGCTTTCTTT. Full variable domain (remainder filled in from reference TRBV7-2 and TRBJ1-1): GAGVSQSPSNKVTEKGKDVELRCDPISGHTALYWYRQSLGQGLEFLIYFQGNSAPDKSGLPSDRFSAERTGGSVSTLTIQRTQQEDSAVYLCASSSWTPKASNTEAFFGQGTRLTVV.

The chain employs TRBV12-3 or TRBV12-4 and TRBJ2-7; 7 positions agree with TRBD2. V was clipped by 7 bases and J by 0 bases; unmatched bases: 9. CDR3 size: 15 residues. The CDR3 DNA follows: TGTGCCAGCATCCTTGGAGCGGGAAGCTCCTACGAGCAGTACTTC. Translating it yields CASILGAGSSYEQYF.

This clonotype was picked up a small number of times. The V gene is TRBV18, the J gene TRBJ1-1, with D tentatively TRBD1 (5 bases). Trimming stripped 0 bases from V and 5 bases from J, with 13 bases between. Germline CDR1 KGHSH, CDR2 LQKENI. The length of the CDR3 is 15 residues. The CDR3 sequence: CASSPPSERGTEAFF. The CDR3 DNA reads TGTGCCAGCTCACCACCGAGCGAAAGGGGAACTGAAGCTTTCTTT. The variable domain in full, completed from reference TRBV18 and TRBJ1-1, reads NAGVMQNPRHLVRRRGQEARLRCSPMKGHSHVYWYRQLPEEGLKFMVYLQKENIIDESGMPKERFSAEFPKEGPSILRIQQVVRGDSAAYFCASSPPSERGTEAFFGQGTRLTVV.

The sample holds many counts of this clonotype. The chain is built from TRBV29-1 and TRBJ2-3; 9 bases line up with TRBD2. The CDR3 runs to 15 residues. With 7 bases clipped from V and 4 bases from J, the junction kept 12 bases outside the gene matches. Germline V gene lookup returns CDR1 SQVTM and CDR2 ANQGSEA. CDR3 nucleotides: TGCAGCGGATCGGGACTAGCAGCATTCTCAGATACGCAGTATTTT. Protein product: CSGSGLAAFSDTQYF.

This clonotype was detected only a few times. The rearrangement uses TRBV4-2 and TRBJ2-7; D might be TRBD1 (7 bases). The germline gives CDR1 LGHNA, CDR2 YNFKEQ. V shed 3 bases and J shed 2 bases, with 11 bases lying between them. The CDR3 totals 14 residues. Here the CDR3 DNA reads TGTGCCAGCAGCCAGGGGGGACAGCCCTACGAGCAGTACTTC. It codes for CASSQGGQPYEQYF.

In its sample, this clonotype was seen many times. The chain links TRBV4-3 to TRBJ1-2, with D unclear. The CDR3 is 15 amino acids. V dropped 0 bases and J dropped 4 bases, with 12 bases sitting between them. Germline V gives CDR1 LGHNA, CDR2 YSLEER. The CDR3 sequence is CASSQDRKVRYGYTF. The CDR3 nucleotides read TGCGCCAGCAGCCAAGATCGTAAGGTCCGCTATGGCTACACCTTC.

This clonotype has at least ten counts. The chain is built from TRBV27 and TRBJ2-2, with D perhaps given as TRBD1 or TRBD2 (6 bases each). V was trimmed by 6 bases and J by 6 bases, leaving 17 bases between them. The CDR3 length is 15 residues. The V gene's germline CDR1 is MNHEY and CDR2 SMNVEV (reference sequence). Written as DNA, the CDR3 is TGTGCCAGCAGCCCCCGACTGAGGGGGGCCGGGGAGCTGTTTTTT. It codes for CASSPRLRGAGELFF.

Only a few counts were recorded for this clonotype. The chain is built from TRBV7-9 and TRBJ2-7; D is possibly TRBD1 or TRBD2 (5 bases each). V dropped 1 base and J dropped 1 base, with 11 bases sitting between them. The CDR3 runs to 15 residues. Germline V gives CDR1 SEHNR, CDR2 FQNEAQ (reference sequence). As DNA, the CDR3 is TGTGCCAGCAGCTTAGGAGGGGTCGGGTCCTACGAGCAGTACTTC. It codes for CASSLGGVGSYEQYF.

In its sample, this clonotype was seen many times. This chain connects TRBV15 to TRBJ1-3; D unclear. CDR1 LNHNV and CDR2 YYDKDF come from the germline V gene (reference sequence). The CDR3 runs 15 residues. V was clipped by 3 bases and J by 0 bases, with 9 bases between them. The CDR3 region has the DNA TGTGCCACCAGCAGGAAGATCCCCTCTGGAAACACCATATATTTT. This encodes CATSRKIPSGNTIYF.

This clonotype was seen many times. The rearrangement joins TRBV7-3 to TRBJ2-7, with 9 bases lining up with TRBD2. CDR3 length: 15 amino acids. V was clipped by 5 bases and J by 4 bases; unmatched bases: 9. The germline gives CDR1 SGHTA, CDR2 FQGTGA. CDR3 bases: TGTGCCAGCAGCCCGCGGGGGGGCCTTCAATACGAGCAGTACTTC. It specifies CASSPRGGLQYEQYF. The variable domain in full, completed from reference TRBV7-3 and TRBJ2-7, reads GAGVSQTPSNKVTEKGKYVELRCDPISGHTALYWYRQSLGQGPEFLIYFQGTGAADDSGLPNDRFFAVRPEGSVSTLKIQRTERGDSAVYLCASSPRGGLQYEQYFGPGTRLTVT.

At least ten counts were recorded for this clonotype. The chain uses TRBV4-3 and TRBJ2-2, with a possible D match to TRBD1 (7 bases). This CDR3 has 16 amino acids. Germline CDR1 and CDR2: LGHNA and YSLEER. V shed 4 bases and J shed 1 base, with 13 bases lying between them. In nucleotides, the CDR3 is TGCGCCAGCAGCCCGACGCAGGGGGGGAACACCGGGGAGCTGTTTTTT. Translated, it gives CASSPTQGGNTGELFF.

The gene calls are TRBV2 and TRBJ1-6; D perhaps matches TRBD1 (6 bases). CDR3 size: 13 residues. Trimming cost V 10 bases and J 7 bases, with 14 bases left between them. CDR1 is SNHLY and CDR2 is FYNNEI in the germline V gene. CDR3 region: CATEQGENSPLHF. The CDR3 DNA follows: TGTGCCACCGAACAGGGTGAAAATTCACCCCTCCACTTT.

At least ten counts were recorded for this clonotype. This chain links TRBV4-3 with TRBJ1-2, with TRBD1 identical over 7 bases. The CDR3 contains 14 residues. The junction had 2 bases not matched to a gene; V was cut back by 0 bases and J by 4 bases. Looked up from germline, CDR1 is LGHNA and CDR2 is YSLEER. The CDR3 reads CASSQDAGGYGYTF. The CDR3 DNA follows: TGCGCCAGCAGCCAAGATGCAGGGGGCTATGGCTACACCTTC.

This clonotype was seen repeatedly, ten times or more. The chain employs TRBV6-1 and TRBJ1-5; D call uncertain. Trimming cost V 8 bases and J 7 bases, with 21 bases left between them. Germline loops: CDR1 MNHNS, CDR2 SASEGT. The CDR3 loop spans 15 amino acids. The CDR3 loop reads CASSSTAALDQPQHF. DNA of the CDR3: TGTGCCAGCTCATCCACGGCCGCTCTGGACCAGCCCCAGCATTTT.

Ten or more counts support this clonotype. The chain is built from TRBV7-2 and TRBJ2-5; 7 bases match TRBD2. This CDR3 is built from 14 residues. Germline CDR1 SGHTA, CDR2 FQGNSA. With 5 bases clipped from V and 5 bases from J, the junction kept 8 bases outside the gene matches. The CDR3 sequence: CASSPSGGRETQYF. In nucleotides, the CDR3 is TGTGCCAGCAGCCCATCGGGGGGTCGGGAGACCCAGTACTTC.